Presented here are 31 T cell receptor beta chains from one specimen sequenced in a study of blood T cell repertoires in COVID-19. Profiling relied on immunoSEQ multiplex PCR, and the TCRdb table lists in-frame clones only, not all of them. The sample shows 200,000 to 300,000 clones, around nine tenths of them seen only once. Material for sequencing was PBMCs or T cells enriched from blood (not recorded which). These receptors all come from a woman between 18 and 29 years old who had recovered from COVID-19.

V usage is TRBV2 and J usage is TRBJ1-5; 7 bases are a match to TRBD1. The CDR3 spans 14 residues. The V and J ends lost 6 bases and 7 bases, in that order; junction bases with no gene match: 9. Germline V gene data show CDR1 as SNHLY and CDR2 as FYNNEI. CDR3 sequence (DNA): TGTGCCAGCAGGACGGGGACAGCCGGACAGCCCCAGCATTTT. Translating gives CASRTGTAGQPQHF. Looking up the rest from reference TRBV2 and TRBJ1-5 gives the full variable domain: EPEVTQTPSHQVTQMGQEVILRCVPISNHLYFYWYRQILGQKVEFLVSFYNNEISEKSEIFDDQFSVERPDGSNFTLKIRSTKLEDSAMYFCASRTGTAGQPQHFGDGTRLSIL.

This chain's CDR3 is CASSLVSPGNTGELFF. As DNA, the CDR3 is TGCGCCAGCAGCTTGGTCTCCCCAGGGAACACCGGGGAGCTGTTTTTT. The J gene is TRBJ2-2, the V gene TRBV5-1; D is unclear. The V and J ends lost 0 bases and 1 base respectively, with 10 bases between them. Germline V gene sequence: CDR1 SGHRS, CDR2 YFSETQ. There are 16 residues in the CDR3.

The table lists this clone with a few counts. The rearrangement joins TRBV11-3 to TRBJ2-1; 13 nucleotides align to TRBD2. Per germline, CDR1 SGHNT and CDR2 YENEEA. V lost 4 bases and J lost 3; bases outside the gene matches: 3. The CDR3 is 16 amino acids. Written as DNA, the CDR3 is TGTGCCAGCAGCTCGAGACTAGCGGGAGGCTACAATGAGCAGTTCTTC. Its translation is CASSSRLAGGYNEQFF. Full variable domain (rest looked up from reference TRBV11-3 and TRBJ2-1): EAGVVQSPRYKIIEKKQPVAFWCNPISGHNTLYWYLQNLGQGPELLIRYENEEAVDDSQLPKDRFSAERLKGVDSTLKIQPAELGDSAVYLCASSSRLAGGYNEQFFGPGTRLTVL.

The chain carries TRBV9 and TRBJ2-5; 9 bases agree with TRBD2. The CDR3 consists of 15 residues. Looked up from germline, CDR1 is SGDLS and CDR2 is YYNGEE. V shed 7 bases and J 4 bases; nucleotides not matched to a gene: 11. The CDR3 here is CASAGGSGGGETQYF. CDR3 bases: TGTGCCAGCGCTGGGGGTAGCGGGGGAGGAGAGACCCAGTACTTC.

V is TRBV5-1 and J is TRBJ1-2, with TRBD1 matching over 9 bases. The J segment lost 7 bases and the V segment lost 0 bases, leaving 4 bases of the junction unmatched. CDR1 SGHRS and CDR2 YFSETQ come from the germline V gene. CDR3 size: 14 residues. The CDR3 reads CASSLGGQGSGYTF. The DNA for the CDR3 is TGCGCCAGCAGCTTGGGGGGACAGGGATCTGGCTACACCTTC.

The gene calls are TRBV4-2 and TRBJ2-2, with TRBD1 identical over 8 bases. This CDR3 has 17 residues. V shed 0 bases and J 3 bases; nucleotides not matched to a gene: 6. Per the germline V gene, CDR1 is LGHNA and CDR2 is YNFKEQ. Here the CDR3 reads CASSQETGTGYTGELFF. The CDR3 DNA reads as TGTGCCAGCAGCCAAGAGACCGGGACAGGATACACCGGGGAGCTGTTTTTT.

The V call is TRBV6-5, the J call TRBJ1-2, with D possibly TRBD1 on 6 matching bases. The germline V and J ends were trimmed by 2 bases and 4 bases, with 14 bases remaining between them. This CDR3 is built from 15 residues. Germline CDR1 MNHEY, CDR2 SVGAGI. Written as DNA, the CDR3 is TGTGCCAGCAGTTACCCCGTCAGAGGGGGCTATGGCTACACCTTC. It specifies CASSYPVRGGYGYTF.

The genes are TRBV9 and TRBJ2-1, with 7 bases fitting TRBD2. After removal of 3 bases from V and 3 bases from J, the junction contained 12 bases not matched to a gene. CDR1 SGDLS and CDR2 YYNGEE come from the germline V gene. This CDR3 has 17 amino acids. The CDR3 spells CASSALRAGENYNEQFF. The CDR3 DNA follows: TGTGCCAGCAGCGCCCTTCGGGCGGGGGAAAACTACAATGAGCAGTTCTTC.

The chain carries TRBV7-2 and TRBJ2-1, with D perhaps TRBD1 (6 bases). The CDR3 extends over 15 amino acids. Germline values: CDR1 SGHTA, CDR2 FQGNSA. The germline V and J ends were trimmed by 7 bases and 3 bases, with 16 bases remaining between them. CDR3 sequence (DNA): TGTGCCAGCAACGGACGGCGAGGGGGCTACAATGAGCAGTTCTTC. Its translation: CASNGRRGGYNEQFF.

The V gene is TRBV7-2, the J gene TRBJ1-6; no firm D call. Germline values: CDR1 SGHTA, CDR2 FQGNSA. The CDR3 totals 18 residues. V was trimmed by 5 bases and J by 0 bases, leaving 17 bases between them. The CDR3 nucleotides are TGTGCCAGCAGCCCAGACACCAGCTTCAGCTCCTATAATTCACCCCTCCACTTT. Its translation: CASSPDTSFSSYNSPLHF.

This clone showed up just once. This rearrangement joins TRBV12-3 or TRBV12-4 to TRBJ1-1; possibly TRBD1 for D (5 bases). The V and J ends lost 7 bases and 5 bases respectively, with 14 bases between them. This CDR3 contains 13 residues. CDR3 in DNA: TGTGCCAGCACAATCGCAGGGATTACTGAAGCTTTCTTT. Translated, it gives CASTIAGITEAFF.

Within the sample, this clone is medium-sized. Other DNA sequences in this specimen translate into the identical CDR3. This chain joins TRBV20-1 and TRBJ2-1; tentatively, D is TRBD2 (6 bases). This CDR3 region has 15 residues. Germline CDR1 and CDR2: DFQATT and SNEGSKA (reference sequence). Between the trimmed V and J ends, which lost 3 bases and 3 bases, there was a span of 15 bases. The CDR3 sequence is CSASGPGLYYNEQFF. CDR3 sequence (DNA): TGCAGTGCTAGTGGGCCGGGACTTTACTACAATGAGCAGTTCTTC.

This chain uses TRBV12-2 with TRBJ1-6; TRBD1, the D gene given by the table, was not confirmed from the DNA. TRBV12-2 is flagged as a pseudogene. The CDR3 length is 19 residues. The CDR3 is CASRLPSGTPYNYNSPLHF. The CDR3, as DNA: TGTGCAAGTCGCTTACCCTCCGGGACACCTTACAACTATAATTCACCCCTCCACTTT.

This chain joins TRBV27 and TRBJ2-3, with TRBD2 matching 8 bases. V lost 5 bases to trimming and J lost 2 bases; unmatched junction nucleotides: 9. The CDR3 consists of 16 residues. Germline V lookup: CDR1 MNHEY, CDR2 SMNVEV (reference sequence). The CDR3 sequence: CASSEGLGLYTDTQYF. In DNA form, the CDR3 reads TGTGCCAGCAGTGAGGGACTAGGCCTTTACACAGATACGCAGTATTTT.

V is TRBV6-2 or TRBV6-3 and J is TRBJ2-5; 9 bases fit TRBD2. V lost 4 bases and J lost 3; bases outside the gene matches: 3. The CDR3 totals 14 residues. Germline values: CDR1 MNHEY, CDR2 SVGEGT. CDR3 region: CASSSRGGEETQYF. The CDR3 nucleotides are TGTGCCAGCAGTTCGCGCGGGGGGGAAGAGACCCAGTACTTC.

The chain combines TRBV7-9 with TRBJ1-1; TRBD1 aligns across 8 bases. Germline-derived CDR1 and CDR2 are SEHNR and FQNEAQ (reference sequence). The V and J ends lost 5 bases and 5 bases, in that order; junction bases with no gene match: 7. CDR3 size: 14 residues. The CDR3 spells CASSLGQGRTEAFF. The CDR3 bases are TGTGCCAGCAGCCTTGGACAGGGTCGGACTGAAGCTTTCTTT. The full variable domain, its missing parts supplied by reference TRBV7-9 and TRBJ1-1, is DTGVSQNPRHKITKRGQNVTFRCDPISEHNRLYWYRQTLGQGPEFLTYFQNEAQLEKSRLLSDRFSAERPKGSFSTLEIQRTEQGDSAMYLCASSLGQGRTEAFFGQGTRLTVV.

V usage is TRBV7-2 and J usage is TRBJ2-1, with 7 bases fitting TRBD2. There are 16 residues in the CDR3. Trimming cost V 2 bases and J 5 bases; bases outside gene matches: 9. CDR1 SGHTA and CDR2 FQGNSA come from the germline V gene. CDR3 sequence (DNA): TGTGCCAGCAGCTTAAGGCGGGAGTCCACCCACAATGAGCAGTTCTTC. The encoded protein is CASSLRRESTHNEQFF.

The chain uses TRBV27 and TRBJ1-5; possibly TRBD1 for D (5 bases). Between the trimmed V and J ends, which lost 1 base and 6 bases, there was a span of 13 bases. This CDR3 comprises 15 residues. The germline V gene has CDR1 MNHEY and CDR2 SMNVEV (reference sequence). The CDR3 DNA reads TGTGCCAGCAGTTTATTAGGACATCGTAGTCAGCCCCAGCATTTT. Its protein is CASSLLGHRSQPQHF.

This CDR3 is CASRAQGVNTEAFF. As DNA, the CDR3 is TGCGCCAGCAGAGCCCAGGGGGTGAACACTGAAGCTTTCTTT. The chain uses TRBV10-2 and TRBJ1-1; TRBD1 matches at 7 bases. Germline V gene data show CDR1 as WSHSY and CDR2 as SAAADI. CDR3 length: 14 residues. J gave up 0 bases and V 6 bases, and 4 bases lay outside the gene matches.

The J gene is TRBJ2-2, the V gene TRBV4-1; D is undetermined. The germline V and J ends were trimmed by 1 base and 1 base, with 4 bases remaining between them. CDR1 is MGHRA, CDR2 YSYEKL, per germline. CDR3 size: 14 residues. CDR3 protein: CASSQGENTGELFF. The CDR3 DNA sequence: TGCGCCAGCAGCCAAGGAGAGAACACCGGGGAGCTGTTTTTT.

The chain uses TRBV7-6 and TRBJ2-5; 10 nucleotides agree with TRBD1. The CDR3 runs to 16 residues. Germline assignment: CDR1 SGHVS and CDR2 FNYEAQ. V was clipped by 0 bases and J by 3 bases; unmatched bases: 4. The CDR3 DNA reads as TGTGCCAGCAGCTTAGCGGAAGGGACAGGGGAAGAGACCCAGTACTTC. It specifies CASSLAEGTGEETQYF.

The chain couples TRBV7-8 to TRBJ2-7; D might be TRBD2 (5 bases). The length of the CDR3 is 15 residues. Germline CDR1 reads SGHVS; CDR2 reads FQNEAQ. V gave up 2 bases and J gave up 0 bases, with 11 bases separating them. CDR3 nucleotide sequence: TGTGCCAGCAGCTTATTGAGAGGGTTCTCCTACGAGCAGTACTTC. Translating it yields CASSLLRGFSYEQYF.

The V call is TRBV6-5, the J call TRBJ2-7; tentative D call: TRBD1 (5 bases). Germline V gene lookup returns CDR1 MNHEY and CDR2 SVGAGI. The CDR3 consists of 13 residues. V was trimmed by 6 bases and J by 2 bases, leaving 11 bases between them. CDR3 sequence reads: CASSTTGTYEQYF. CDR3 DNA: TGTGCCAGCAGCACCACAGGAACCTACGAGCAGTACTTC.

This clone was observed a handful of times. This chain uses TRBV7-2 with TRBJ2-7; 7 positions agree with TRBD1. Trimming cost V 3 bases and J 3 bases; bases outside gene matches: 11. The CDR3 totals 16 residues. Germline V gives CDR1 SGHTA, CDR2 FQGNSA. The CDR3 is CASSFNRDRVYYEQYF. As DNA, the CDR3 is TGTGCCAGCAGCTTCAACCGGGACAGAGTCTACTACGAGCAGTACTTC.

CDR3 loop: CASTPLPGTGELFF. Written as DNA, the CDR3 is TGTGCCAGCACCCCCCTCCCGGGTACCGGGGAGCTGTTTTTT. The chain uses TRBV5-5 and TRBJ2-2; no firm D call. Trimming shortened V by 6 bases and J by 5 bases, and 14 bases separated the two germline ends. CDR1 and CDR2 from the germline V gene are SGHKS and YYEKEE (reference sequence). The CDR3 has 14 residues.

The V call is TRBV6-5, the J call TRBJ1-5; 8 bases fit TRBD1. Germline V CDR1 and CDR2: MNHEY, SVGAGI. V was clipped by 6 bases and J by 2 bases; unmatched bases: 6. The CDR3 loop spans 15 amino acids. The CDR3 region has the DNA TGTGCCAGCAGATCCCAGGGGGCGGGCAATCAGCCCCAGCATTTT. It specifies CASRSQGAGNQPQHF.

V is TRBV24-1 and J is TRBJ2-2, with D perhaps matching TRBD2 (6 bases). CDR1 is KGHDR and CDR2 is SFDVKD in the germline V gene. This CDR3 has 17 amino acids. Trimming took off 0 bases at V and 5 bases at J, with 15 bases between the two ends. The CDR3 loop reads CATSDLRRDSGTGELFF. The DNA for the CDR3 is TGTGCCACCAGTGATTTGCGTCGGGACTCAGGTACCGGGGAGCTGTTTTTT.

The V call is TRBV29-1, the J call TRBJ1-6; 8 bases align to TRBD1. Per the germline V gene, CDR1 is SQVTM and CDR2 is ANQGSEA. This CDR3 contains 13 residues. Germline trimming cut 6 bases from V and 8 bases from J; bases unmatched to any gene: 6. This CDR3 reads CSVAQTGDSPLHF. CDR3 DNA sequence: TGCAGCGTGGCACAGACAGGGGATTCACCCCTCCACTTT.

This clone was seen just once. V is TRBV4-2 and J is TRBJ2-7; 7 bases are a match to TRBD1. V lost 0 bases to trimming and J lost 0 bases; unmatched junction nucleotides: 8. CDR3 length: 17 residues. Germline V lookup: CDR1 LGHNA, CDR2 YNFKEQ. The CDR3 region has the DNA TGTGCCAGCAGCCAAGATAGGGTCGGGGACAGCTCCTACGAGCAGTACTTC. Residues: CASSQDRVGDSSYEQYF.

The rearrangement joins TRBV28 to TRBJ1-2; maybe TRBD1 (6 bases). Deletions cut 5 bases from V and 13 bases from J, with 14 bases between. The CDR3 contains 11 residues. The V gene's germline CDR1 is MDHEN and CDR2 SYDVKM. CDR3 residues: CASSMDSQGTF. In DNA form, the CDR3 reads TGTGCCAGCAGTATGGACAGTCAAGGCACCTTC.

This chain joins TRBV24-1 and TRBJ2-1; 7 positions agree with TRBD2. Germline CDR1 KGHDR, CDR2 SFDVKD. V gave up 6 bases and J gave up 8 bases; unmatched junction bases: 6. The CDR3 runs 13 residues. This CDR3 reads CATSQASGDEQFF. The CDR3 DNA is TGTGCCACCAGTCAGGCCAGCGGGGATGAGCAGTTCTTC.